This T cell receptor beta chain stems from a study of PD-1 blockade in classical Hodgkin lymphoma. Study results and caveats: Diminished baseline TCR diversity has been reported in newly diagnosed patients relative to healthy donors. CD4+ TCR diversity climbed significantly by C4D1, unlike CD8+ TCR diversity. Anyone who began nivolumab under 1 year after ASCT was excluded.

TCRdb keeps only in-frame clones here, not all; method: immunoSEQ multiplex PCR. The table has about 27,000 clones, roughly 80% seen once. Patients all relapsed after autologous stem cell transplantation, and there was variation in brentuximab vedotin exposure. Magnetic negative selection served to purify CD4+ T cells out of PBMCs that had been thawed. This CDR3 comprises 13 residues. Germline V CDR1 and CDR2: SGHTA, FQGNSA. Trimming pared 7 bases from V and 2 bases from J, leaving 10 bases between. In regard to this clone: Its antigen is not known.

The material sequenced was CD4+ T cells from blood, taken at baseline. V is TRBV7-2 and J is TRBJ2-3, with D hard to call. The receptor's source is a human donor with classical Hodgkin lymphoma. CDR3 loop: CASNPGLTDTQYF. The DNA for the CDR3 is TGTGCCAGCAACCCGGGTCTCACAGATACGCAGTATTTT.